The clone carrying this T cell receptor (beta chain) was counted a single time. The antigen is undetermined. This record comes from a study of T cell responses to AZD1222 COVID-19 vaccine. TCRdb's copy holds only in-frame clones and misses some; the assay was immunoSEQ multiplex PCR. Among 75,000 to 95,000 clones, 70% to 90% were seen once, and the ten largest hold 9% to 10%. Study-level points and caveats: Mostly white British, mostly female donors; authors suggested clonal diversity may be underestimated.

The sequencing here drew on peripheral blood, taken 28 days after the second dose of the MenACWY control vaccine. This receptor was identified in an adult who received the MenACWY meningococcal vaccine as a control.

The CDR3 spells CATSDSHGGISNQPQHF. CDR3 sequence (DNA): TGTGCCACCAGTGATTCGCACGGAGGGATAAGCAATCAGCCCCAGCATTTT. V usage is TRBV24-1 and J usage is TRBJ1-5; D unresolved. Trimming removed 2 bases at V and 1 base at J, with 14 bases between. Germline CDR1 is KGHDR and CDR2 is SFDVKD. This CDR3 is 17 amino acids long.